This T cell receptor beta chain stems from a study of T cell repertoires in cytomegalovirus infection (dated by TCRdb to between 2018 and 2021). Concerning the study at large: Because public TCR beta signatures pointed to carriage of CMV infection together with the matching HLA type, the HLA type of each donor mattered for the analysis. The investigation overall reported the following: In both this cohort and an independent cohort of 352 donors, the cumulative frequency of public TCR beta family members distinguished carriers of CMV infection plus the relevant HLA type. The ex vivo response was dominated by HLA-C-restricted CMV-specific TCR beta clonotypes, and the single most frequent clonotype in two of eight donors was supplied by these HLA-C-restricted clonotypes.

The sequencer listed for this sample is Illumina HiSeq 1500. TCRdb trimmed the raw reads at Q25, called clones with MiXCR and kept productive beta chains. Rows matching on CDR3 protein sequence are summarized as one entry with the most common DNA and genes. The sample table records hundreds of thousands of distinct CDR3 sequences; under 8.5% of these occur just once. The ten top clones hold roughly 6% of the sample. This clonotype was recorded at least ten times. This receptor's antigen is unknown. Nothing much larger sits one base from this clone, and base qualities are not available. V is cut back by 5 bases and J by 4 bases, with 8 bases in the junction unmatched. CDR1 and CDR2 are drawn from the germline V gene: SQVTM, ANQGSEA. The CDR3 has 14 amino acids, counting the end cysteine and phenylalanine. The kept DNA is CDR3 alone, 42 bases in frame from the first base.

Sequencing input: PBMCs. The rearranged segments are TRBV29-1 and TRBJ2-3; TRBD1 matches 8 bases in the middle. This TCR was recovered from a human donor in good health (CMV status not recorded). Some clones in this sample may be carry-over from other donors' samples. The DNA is TGCAGCGTTCAAAACAGGGGGAACGCAGATACGCAGTATTTT. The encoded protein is CSVQNRGNADTQYF.